The 21 T cell receptor beta chains below come from one sample, sequenced in a study of T cells in Graves' hyperthyroidism and ophthalmopathy. RNA transcripts yielded amplified TCR beta CDR3 regions. HTBI primers drove first-round RT-PCR of the TCR CDR3. TCRdb re-analysed the multiplex PCR reads in MiXCR, keeping a single row per CDR3 protein. Seen here are about 350,000 distinct CDR3 sequences, approximately 15% observed once, and the top ten hold around 24%. The sequenced sample was blood. The source is a woman aged 25 to 39 with Graves' hyperthyroidism.

This clonotype was picked up a small number of times. V and J are TRBV3-1 and TRBJ1-1; no reliable D call. The CDR3 totals 13 residues. Trimming removed 3 bases from V and 6 bases from J, with 11 bases in between. CDR1 and CDR2 from the germline V gene are LGHDT and YNNKEL (reference sequence). For the CDR3, the DNA is TGTGCCAGCAGCCACAAGAGTTTGGCTGAAGCTTTCTTT. Residues: CASSHKSLAEAFF.

This clonotype was detected ten times or more. V is TRBV12-3 or TRBV12-4 and J is TRBJ1-5; D is perhaps TRBD1 (5 bases). Trimming removed 5 bases from V and 1 base from J, with 12 bases in between. This CDR3 spans 15 amino acids. The CDR3: CASSGGVTSNQPQHF. The CDR3 DNA is TGTGCCAGCAGTGGAGGGGTTACGAGCAATCAGCCCCAGCATTTT.

This clonotype has a handful of counts. The V call is TRBV10-3, the J call TRBJ2-3; a possible D gene is TRBD2 (5 bases). This CDR3 spans 16 amino acids. The V gene lost 5 bases and the J gene lost 0 bases, with 15 bases spanning the gap. Germline lookup yields CDR1 ENHRY and CDR2 SYGVKD. This chain's CDR3 is CAISSRGFTSTDTQYF. CDR3 nucleotides: TGTGCCATCAGTTCCCGAGGGTTTACTAGCACAGATACGCAGTATTTT.

In this sample, this clonotype turned up many times. The rearrangement joins TRBV6-1 to TRBJ1-5; 7 nucleotides agree with TRBD1. Germline loops: CDR1 MNHNS, CDR2 SASEGT. The V and J ends lost 0 bases and 6 bases, in that order; junction bases with no gene match: 2. CDR3 size: 14 residues. For the CDR3, the DNA is TGTGCCAGCAGTGAAGCAGGGGGCGGTCAGCCCCAGCATTTT. This translates into CASSEAGGGQPQHF.

This clonotype came up a few times. J is TRBJ2-2 and V is TRBV24-1; D is unclear. The V and J ends lost 5 bases and 5 bases respectively, with 8 bases between them. The CDR3 is made up of 13 amino acids. Germline V gives CDR1 KGHDR, CDR2 SFDVKD. The CDR3 DNA reads TGTGCCACCAGTGTTGGTGGAACCGGGGAGCTGTTTTTT. Translating it yields CATSVGGTGELFF.

This clonotype has a count of ten or more. This chain uses TRBV2 with TRBJ2-7; D is ambiguous. Germline CDR1 is SNHLY and CDR2 is FYNNEI. Trimming shortened V by 7 bases and J by 8 bases, and 21 bases separated the two germline ends. This CDR3 contains 14 residues. CDR3 region: CASTPLQETYKQYF. The CDR3 nucleotides are TGTGCCAGCACCCCGTTGCAGGAGACATACAAGCAGTACTTC.

This clonotype appeared a few times. The chain couples TRBV7-2 to TRBJ2-2; TRBD2 agrees at 13 bases. J was trimmed by 6 bases and V by 5 bases; bases with no gene match: 6. Germline loops: CDR1 SGHTA, CDR2 FQGNSA. This CDR3 spans 16 amino acids. The CDR3 region is CASSPGLAGVPGELFF. CDR3 coding DNA: TGTGCCAGCAGCCCTGGACTAGCGGGAGTACCCGGGGAGCTGTTTTTT.

V usage is TRBV20-1 and J usage is TRBJ2-1; 14 positions agree with TRBD2. With V trimmed by 6 bases and J by 8 bases, 3 bases remained unmatched. Germline assignment: CDR1 DFQATT and CDR2 SNEGSKA (reference sequence). This CDR3 has 13 residues. CDR3 nucleotides: TGCAGTGCCGGGACTAGCGGGAGCGATGAGCAGTTCTTC. Translating it yields CSAGTSGSDEQFF.

This clonotype has a count of ten or more. The chain links TRBV28 to TRBJ1-4; possibly TRBD1 for D (6 bases). The germline CDR1 and CDR2 sequences are MDHEN and SYDVKM. V was trimmed by 9 bases and J by 8 bases, leaving 16 bases between them. The CDR3 sequence is 13 residues long. CDR3 coding DNA: TGTGCCAGTTCCCGCGGGCAGGGGGAAAAACTGTTTTTT. It translates to CASSRGQGEKLFF.

The sample holds many counts of this clonotype. The chain uses TRBV2 and TRBJ2-1, with 8 bases identical to TRBD2. The CDR3 covers 16 residues. Trimming cost V 7 bases and J 2 bases; bases outside gene matches: 10. CDR1 and CDR2 (germline): SNHLY, FYNNEI. The chain's CDR3 is CASTKPGLAPYNEQFF. DNA of the CDR3: TGTGCCAGCACCAAACCCGGACTAGCCCCCTACAATGAGCAGTTCTTC. Drawing the rest from reference TRBV2 and TRBJ2-1, the complete variable domain is EPEVTQTPSHQVTQMGQEVILRCVPISNHLYFYWYRQILGQKVEFLVSFYNNEISEKSEIFDDQFSVERPDGSNFTLKIRSTKLEDSAMYFCASTKPGLAPYNEQFFGPGTRLTVL.

This clonotype was detected ten times or more. This chain connects TRBV2 to TRBJ2-5, with D tentatively TRBD2 (6 bases). Germline V gene data show CDR1 as SNHLY and CDR2 as FYNNEI. CDR3 size: 18 residues. With 2 bases removed from V and 2 bases from J, the gap between germline ends came to 21 bases. The CDR3 is CASSEWVSSGDPQETQYF. The CDR3 DNA sequence: TGTGCCAGCAGTGAATGGGTTAGTAGCGGAGACCCGCAAGAGACCCAGTACTTC.

This clonotype came up many times. The V and J genes are TRBV10-3 and TRBJ2-3; no clear D gene. The V gene's germline CDR1 is ENHRY and CDR2 SYGVKD. The CDR3 covers 16 residues. With 0 bases removed from V and 0 bases from J, the gap between germline ends came to 10 bases. CDR3 region: CAISESSDPSTDTQYF. The CDR3 DNA sequence: TGTGCCATCAGTGAGTCGTCTGATCCTAGCACAGATACGCAGTATTTT.

This rearrangement joins TRBV6-1 to TRBJ2-7; 13 bases are shared with TRBD2. The trim removed 3 bases at V and 2 bases at J, leaving 7 bases unmatched. Germline V gene sequence: CDR1 MNHNS, CDR2 SASEGT. This CDR3 contains 17 residues. In nucleotides, the CDR3 is TGTGCCAGCAGTGAGACGACTAGCGGGAGGAGAACCTACGAGCAGTACTTC. Amino acids: CASSETTSGRRTYEQYF.

This clonotype occurred a few times. This rearrangement joins TRBV3-1 to TRBJ2-2; D might be TRBD2 (6 bases). CDR3 length: 15 residues. Germline CDR1 is LGHDT and CDR2 is YNNKEL (reference sequence). V gave up 6 bases and J gave up 7 bases, with 18 bases separating them. The CDR3 here is CASSLRESKGGELFF. CDR3 sequence (DNA): TGTGCCAGCAGTCTTCGGGAGTCTAAGGGCGGGGAGCTGTTTTTT.

On this clonotype: The junction differs from germline at one of its ends, possibly a read error. The chain employs TRBV7-9 and TRBJ1-4; D might be TRBD1 (6 bases). From germline, CDR1 is SEHNR and CDR2 FQNEAQ (reference sequence). The CDR3 contains 15 residues. The CDR3 DNA follows: TGTGCCAGCAGCTTTGGGGGGCTGGCTAATGAAAAACCGTTTTTT. As protein: CASSFGGLANEKPFF.

This clonotype came up many times. The chain couples TRBV20-1 to TRBJ1-5, with a weak D call TRBD1 (5 bases). The CDR3 is 13 residues long. V was pared by 8 bases and J by 2 bases, with 13 bases between. CDR1 DFQATT and CDR2 SNEGSKA come from the germline V gene (reference sequence). In DNA, the CDR3 is TGCAGTTACCCAGGGAGAGGCAATCAGCCCCAGCATTTT. As protein: CSYPGRGNQPQHF.

Ten or more counts support this clonotype. The chain joins TRBV20-1 to TRBJ1-2, with D unresolved. Germline loops: CDR1 DFQATT, CDR2 SNEGSKA (reference sequence). The V end lost 0 bases, the J end lost 4 bases, and 9 bases lay between the germline ends. The CDR3 totals 13 residues. The CDR3 DNA reads TGCAGTGCTAGAGATCTCGGAGGCTATGGCTACACCTTC. Amino acid sequence: CSARDLGGYGYTF.

This clonotype was seen at least ten times. The V gene is TRBV11-2, the J gene TRBJ2-1; D is unresolved. The CDR3 spans 14 residues. V dropped 3 bases and J dropped 7 bases, with 13 bases sitting between them. The germline V gene encodes CDR1 SGHAT and CDR2 FQNNGV. The CDR3 loop is CASSFDRFANEQFF. DNA of the CDR3: TGTGCCAGCAGCTTCGATAGGTTTGCGAATGAGCAGTTCTTC.

This chain connects TRBV7-2 to TRBJ2-2; 8 nucleotides agree with TRBD2. The length of the CDR3 is 16 residues. The germline V gene encodes CDR1 SGHTA and CDR2 FQGNSA. Unmatched junction bases numbered 9, after V lost 5 bases and J lost 4 bases. CDR3 DNA sequence: TGTGCCAGCAGCCGAATGTTAGCGGGACTCACCGGGGAGCTGTTTTTT. Translating it yields CASSRMLAGLTGELFF.

The DNA of the CDR3 is TGTGCCAGCAGCCCACAAGGGACAGCTGGAAACACCATATATTTT. Amino acid sequence: CASSPQGTAGNTIYF. This chain joins TRBV11-2 and TRBJ1-3, with 7 positions matching TRBD1. V dropped 5 bases and J dropped 2; count of bases not matched to a gene: 6. CDR1 is SGHAT and CDR2 is FQNNGV in the germline V gene. CDR3 length: 15 residues.

The chain links TRBV4-2 to TRBJ2-1; 7 bases align to TRBD2. The V and J ends lost 3 bases and 3 bases, in that order; junction bases with no gene match: 14. The germline CDR1 and CDR2 sequences are LGHNA and YNFKEQ. The CDR3 totals 18 residues. CDR3 region: CASSQARRGSNGYNEQFF. Here the CDR3 DNA reads TGTGCCAGCAGCCAGGCCAGGCGGGGGAGCAATGGCTACAATGAGCAGTTCTTC.